This T cell receptor beta chain was obtained from a study of T-cell reconstitution after alpha-beta-depleted transplantation in children. This clonotype was counted ten times or more. The TCRbeta library was prepared with unique molecular identifiers. Each CDR3 protein gets one entry after TCRdb re-called the PCR reads with MiXCR. The top ten clones hold around 6% of a sample with some 530,000 distinct CDR3 sequences, around 12% of them seen once. The sequence was collected from a human donor who donated a stem cell graft to a child with combined immunodeficiency. Sequencing used PBMCs from the stem cell graft donor, obtained from the stem cell graft.

CDR3 residues: CASSLLGQGYTEAFF. The DNA for the CDR3 is TGTGCCAGCAGTCTCCTTGGACAGGGGTACACTGAAGCTTTCTTT. This chain links TRBV6-2 or TRBV6-3 with TRBJ1-1, with 9 bases identical to TRBD1. V lost 5 bases and J lost 3; bases outside the gene matches: 7. Germline CDR1 reads MNHEY; CDR2 reads SVGEGT. The CDR3 has 15 residues.